The present T cell receptor (beta chain) was sequenced within a study of blood T cell repertoires in COVID-19. Study-wide context: PBMCs, B-cell-depleted T cells, or T cells were the source of the cDNA or gDNA that made up the material.

During active infection, Seattle patients enrolled and were then monitored through disease. In the authors' methods: Amplified reference gene primers provided the basis for estimating nucleated cell counts. Only in-frame clones appear in the TCRdb table, and some are missing; sequencing was by immunoSEQ multiplex PCR. V, J and clone size derive from that table, while D and trimming were established from the DNA sequence. The sample contains more than 300,000 clones, around 86% of which appear only once. Germline V lookup: CDR1 SGHTS, CDR2 YDEGEE. The CDR3 runs to 14 residues. Trimming cost V 2 bases and J 11 bases; bases outside gene matches: 11.

The origin of this receptor is a woman in her forties or fifties with COVID-19, enrolled during active disease. Sequences were obtained from peripheral blood. The chain is built from TRBV5-8 and TRBJ1-1; 8 nucleotides align to TRBD1. The CDR3 sequence is CASSFFGGQGAAFF. In DNA, the CDR3 is TGTGCCAGCAGCTTTTTTGGCGGGCAGGGGGCGGCTTTCTTT.